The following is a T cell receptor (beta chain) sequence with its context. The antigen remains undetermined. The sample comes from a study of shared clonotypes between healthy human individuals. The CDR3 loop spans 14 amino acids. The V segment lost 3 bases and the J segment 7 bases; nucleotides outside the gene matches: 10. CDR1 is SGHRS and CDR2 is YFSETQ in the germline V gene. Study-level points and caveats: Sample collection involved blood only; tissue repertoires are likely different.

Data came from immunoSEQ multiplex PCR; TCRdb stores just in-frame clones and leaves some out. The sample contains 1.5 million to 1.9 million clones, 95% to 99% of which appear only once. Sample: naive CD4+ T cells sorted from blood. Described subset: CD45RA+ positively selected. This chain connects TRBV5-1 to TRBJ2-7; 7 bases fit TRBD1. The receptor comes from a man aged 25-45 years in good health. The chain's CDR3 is CASSSRDRLLEQYF. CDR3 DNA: TGCGCCAGCAGCTCCCGGGACAGACTCCTAGAGCAGTACTTC.